This passage covers 30 T cell receptor beta chains from one sample sequenced in a study of tissue T cells after allogeneic stem cell transplantation. Some clones are missing from TCRdb's copy, which holds only in-frame ones; the method was immunoSEQ multiplex PCR. The table lists roughly 9,700 clones, roughly 49% of them singletons. Time point noted: mouse harvest day 7 after allogeneic transplant. Tail vein injection delivered 10^7 T-cell-depleted bone marrow cells and 10^6 splenic CD5+ T cells. The sequencing input was gut tissue. All receptors derive from a female BALB/c mouse given C57BL/6 T cells with graft-versus-host disease after an allogeneic hematopoietic cell transplant.

This clone was observed a few times. Gene and germline names: mouse. The missing CDR3 end, 1 residue past where the read stops, is filled in from the germline J gene. The J gene is TRBJ2-7, the V gene TRBV13-2, with 7 nucleotides matching TRBD2. Germline V gives CDR1 NNHNN, CDR2 SYGAGS (reference sequence). With V trimmed by 2 bases and J by 2 bases, 4 bases remained unmatched. The CDR3 length is 14 residues. The sequenced CDR3 bases are TGTGCCAGCGGTGAGGTGGGGGGAACCTATGAACAGTAC. Amino acid sequence: CASGEVGGTYEQY. The entire CDR3 reads CASGEVGGTYEQYF.

A remark on this clone: The gene names given are mouse names. The read is 1 residue too short to cover the CDR3 end, so that end is filled in from the germline J gene. The chain employs TRBV3 and TRBJ1-1; TRBD1 aligns across 8 bases. This CDR3 is built from 13 residues. After removal of 5 bases from V and 4 bases from J, the junction contained 3 bases not matched to a gene. Per germline, CDR1 SNHLY and CDR2 FYNGKV (reference sequence). Partial CDR3 DNA: TGTGCCAGCAGCGCAGGGGGCGGCACAGAAGTCTTC. The encoded protein is CASSAGGGTEVF. In full, the CDR3 is CASSAGGGTEVFF.

Comment on this clone: The listed genes are named as in mouse. Coverage ceases 1 residue before the CDR3 finishes, and the germline J gene fills in the end. This sequence joins TRBV26 and TRBJ1-4; 7 bases are shared with TRBD1. J lost 3 bases, V lost 4 bases, and 2 bases had no gene match. The germline V gene encodes CDR1 KGHPV and CDR2 FQNQEV (reference sequence). The CDR3 has 14 amino acids. The CDR3 spells CASSPQGTNERLFF. The sequenced part of the CDR3 DNA is TGTGCCAGCAGTCCACAGGGGACCAACGAAAGATTATTT.

Details on this clone: Any gene name here is a mouse gene name. The sequenced fragment ends 1 residue before the CDR3 boundary, so the rest is inferred from the germline J gene. This chain joins TRBV26 and TRBJ1-6; 7 positions match TRBD1. TRBJ1-6 is sorted into the ORF group, with uncertain function. This CDR3 has 14 residues. CDR1 KGHPV and CDR2 FQNQEV come from the germline V gene (reference sequence). The trim removed 6 bases at V and 6 bases at J, leaving 5 bases unmatched. The CDR3 DNA, read in part, is TGTGCCAGCAGCCCCGGGACAGCTAATTCGCCCCTCTAC. Its translation is CASSPGTANSPLY. The complete CDR3 protein is CASSPGTANSPLYF.

Worth noting for this clone: Any gene name here is a mouse gene name. The read ends 1 residue early relative to the CDR3; the germline J gene fills the gap. In the same sample, other DNA sequences code for this CDR3. This chain uses TRBV26 with TRBJ2-4; no clear D gene. The germline CDR1 and CDR2 sequences are KGHPV and FQNQEV (reference sequence). The CDR3 loop spans 14 amino acids. Trimming left V 0 bases short and J 0 bases short, with 4 bases between. CDR3 loop: CASSLSRSQNTLYF. The CDR3 bases that were read are TGTGCCAGCAGTCTGTCCCGTAGTCAAAACACCTTGTAC.

With respect to this clone: Genes and germline come from the mouse. The missing CDR3 end, 1 residue past where the read stops, is filled in from the germline J gene. The gene calls are TRBV23 and TRBJ1-1; TRBD1 was called by the table and not checked on the DNA. The CDR3 has 13 residues. Germline-derived CDR1 and CDR2 are KGHTA and FQNQQP. The CDR3 bases that were read are TGCTCCAGCAGTCAACAAACAAACACAGAAGTCTTC. Protein sequence: CSSSQQTNTEVF. The complete CDR3 reads CSSSQQTNTEVFF.

As concerns this clone: Mouse germline and gene names are used. CDR3 protein: CASSHRGSAETLYF. CDR3 DNA (partial): TGTGCCAGCAGTCACAGGGGTAGTGCAGAAACGCTGTAT. The chain recombines TRBV26 with TRBJ2-3, with 7 bases lining up with TRBD1. The CDR3 end is not reached by the read, which stops 1 residue before it; the germline J gene fills it in. Germline V lookup: CDR1 KGHPV, CDR2 FQNQEV (reference sequence). Unmatched junction bases numbered 1, after V lost 4 bases and J lost 0 bases. The CDR3 consists of 14 residues.

There are a few counts of this clone. Gene names are the mouse ones. The missing CDR3 end, 1 residue past where the read stops, is filled in from the germline J gene. This rearrangement joins TRBV14 to TRBJ1-1, with D perhaps TRBD1 (5 bases). The CDR3 loop spans 12 amino acids. Germline loops: CDR1 SGHDT, CDR2 FRDEAV. Trimming removed 1 base at V and 9 bases at J, with 10 bases between. CDR3 protein: CASSFGGRKVFF. The DNA read from the CDR3 is TGTGCCAGCAGTTTCGGGGGGAGGAAAGTCTTC.

As for this clone: The gene symbols are mouse symbols. The read is 1 residue too short to cover the CDR3 end, so that end is filled in from the germline J gene. This chain connects TRBV31 to TRBJ2-3; D not resolved. CDR1 is GKSSPN, CDR2 SITVG, per germline. The V end lost 0 bases, the J end lost 0 bases, and 10 bases lay between the germline ends. This CDR3 has 15 amino acids. Partial CDR3 DNA: TGTGCCTGGAGTCTAGTAACAACTAGTGCAGAAACGCTGTAT. Protein: CAWSLVTTSAETLY. In full, the CDR3 reads CAWSLVTTSAETLYF. Filled out from reference TRBV31 and TRBJ2-3, the complete variable domain reads AQTIHQWPVAEIKAVGSPLSLGCTIKGKSSPNLYWYWQATGGTLQQLFYSITVGQVESVVQLNLSASRPKDDQFILSTEKLLLSHSGFYLCAWSLVTTSAETLYFGSGTRLTVL.

This clone was seen a few times. Genes here carry mouse names. Read sequence stops 1 residue before the CDR3 end, and the germline J gene provides the missing end. The chain uses TRBV26 and TRBJ2-4, with D uncertain. CDR1 is KGHPV, CDR2 FQNQEV, per germline (reference sequence). This CDR3 region has 14 residues. Trimming removed 3 bases at V and 0 bases at J, with 7 bases between. CDR3 bases read: TGTGCCAGCAGTCTAACAACTAGTCAAAACACCTTGTAC. It is translated as CASSLTTSQNTLY. The entire CDR3 sequence reads CASSLTTSQNTLYF.

This clone appeared a few times. Gene names denote mouse genes. The CDR3 end falls 1 residue outside the read, so it is completed with the germline J gene. The chain uses TRBV13-2 and TRBJ2-3; 8 bases line up with TRBD2. Per germline, CDR1 NNHNN and CDR2 SYGAGS (reference sequence). V was pared by 0 bases and J by 4 bases, with 4 bases of the junction left unmatched. This CDR3 is built from 15 residues. This CDR3 reads CASGDGGGGPETLYF. Incomplete CDR3 DNA: TGTGCCAGCGGTGATGGTGGGGGGGGCCCAGAAACGCTGTAT.

Points on this clone: Sequence at one end of the junction differs from germline and may be a read error. All gene names here are mouse names. The CDR3 here is CASSDGLGGPSYEQYF. The CDR3 DNA, read in part, is TGTGCCAGCAGTGATGGACTGGGGGGACCCTCCTATGAACAGTAC. The chain uses TRBV13-2 and TRBJ2-7; 11 bases are a match to TRBD2. Coverage ceases 1 residue before the CDR3 finishes, and the germline J gene fills in the end. In germline, CDR1 is NNHNN, CDR2 SYGAGS (reference sequence). The CDR3 is 16 residues long.

With respect to this clone: The gene names here belong to mouse. The missing CDR3 end, 1 residue past where the read stops, is filled in from the germline J gene. V is TRBV15 and J is TRBJ2-3; D gene ambiguous. The CDR3 has 14 residues. Trimming took off 3 bases at V and 0 bases at J, with 7 bases between the two ends. CDR1 is SGHND, CDR2 FRSKSL, per germline. The CDR3 sequence is CASSFRQSAETLYF. CDR3 bases read: TGTGCCAGCAGTTTTCGACAAAGTGCAGAAACGCTGTAT.

This clone is judged large (0.1 to 1%). The genes are named according to mouse. Read coverage stops 1 residue before the CDR3 terminus; the germline J gene supplies the remainder. The J gene is TRBJ2-7, the V gene TRBV29; D is uncertain. CDR3 size: 11 residues. CDR1 and CDR2 from the germline V gene are MSHET and SYDVDS. Trimming pared 3 bases from V and 3 bases from J, leaving 3 bases between. The sequenced part of the CDR3 DNA is TGTGCTAGCAGTTTTGGCTATGAACAGTAC. The encoded protein is CASSFGYEQY. The full-length CDR3 reads as CASSFGYEQYF.

As for this clone: Genes here carry mouse names. The read halts 1 residue ahead of the CDR3 end, with the missing end drawn from the germline J gene. This chain connects TRBV26 to TRBJ1-1; 7 positions match TRBD1. V lost 2 bases and J lost 3; bases outside the gene matches: 6. CDR3 length: 15 residues. CDR1 is KGHPV, CDR2 FQNQEV, per germline (reference sequence). The sequenced part of the CDR3 DNA is TGTGCCAGCAGTCTGGAGACAGGGAAAGACACAGAAGTCTTC. Translation: CASSLETGKDTEVF. The whole CDR3 protein reads CASSLETGKDTEVFF.

On this clone: This may come from a read error, since a much larger clone is one base off. Each gene name is a mouse one. The CDR3 extends 1 residue past the end of the read, so its final part is completed from the germline J gene. V and J are TRBV3 and TRBJ2-1; the D gene could be TRBD1 or TRBD2 (5 bases each). CDR3 length equals 13 residues. Germline V lookup: CDR1 SNHLY, CDR2 FYNGKV (reference sequence). V gave up 5 bases and J gave up 1 base, with 6 bases separating them. CDR3 bases read: TGTGCCAGCAGCCGGGACAACTATGCTGAGCAGTTC. Translated: CASSRDNYAEQF. The CDR3 reads in full as CASSRDNYAEQFF.

Concerning this clone: Gene names are mouse gene names. The read terminates 1 residue before the CDR3 end, so the remaining end is supplied by the germline J gene. The chain links TRBV12-2 to TRBJ1-4, with 10 bases identical to TRBD1. Germline assignment: CDR1 SGHLS and CDR2 HYDKME. The trim removed 2 bases at V and 0 bases at J, leaving 2 bases unmatched. CDR3 size: 16 residues. This chain's CDR3 is CASSRGQGFSNERLFF. CDR3 DNA (partial): TGTGCCAGCTCTCGGGGACAGGGGTTTTCCAACGAAAGATTATTT.

Turning to this clone: Gene names follow the mouse nomenclature. The read terminates 1 residue before the CDR3 end, so the remaining end is supplied by the germline J gene. This chain joins TRBV24 and TRBJ1-4; 9 nucleotides match TRBD1. Germline V lookup: CDR1 KGHTA, CDR2 FRNEEI. The CDR3 has 16 residues. The junction had 6 bases not matched to a gene; V was cut back by 4 bases and J by 3 bases. Partial CDR3 DNA: TGTGCCAGCAGTCCAGACAGGGGGGGGCCCAACGAAAGATTATTT. Its translation: CASSPDRGGPNERLF. The whole CDR3 region reads CASSPDRGGPNERLFF.

A word on this clone: The gene names given are mouse names. The missing CDR3 end, 1 residue past where the read stops, is filled in from the germline J gene. The chain carries TRBV13-1 and TRBJ2-1, with a tentative D call TRBD1 (5 bases). The CDR3 is made up of 16 amino acids. CDR1 NSHNY and CDR2 SYGAGN come from the germline V gene. Deletions cut 0 bases from V and 0 bases from J, with 10 bases between. The covered CDR3 bases are TGTGCCAGCAGTGATGCTCGGACAAATAACTATGCTGAGCAGTTC. This sequence encodes CASSDARTNNYAEQF. The whole CDR3 sequence is CASSDARTNNYAEQFF.

Note on this clone: Each gene name is a mouse one. The read ends 1 residue shy of where the CDR3 ends; the end is completed using the germline J gene. This sample includes further DNA sequences coding for the same CDR3. This chain joins TRBV26 and TRBJ1-2; weak D call: TRBD1 (5 bases). Germline-derived CDR1 and CDR2 are KGHPV and FQNQEV (reference sequence). Trimming removed 6 bases at V and 0 bases at J, with 8 bases between. CDR3 length: 13 residues. The sequenced CDR3 bases are TGTGCCAGCAGGAGGACAACAAACTCCGACTACACC. Its translation is CASRRTTNSDYT. The full CDR3 sequence reads CASRRTTNSDYTF.

This clone ranks as medium-sized. The genes and germline here are from mouse. Sequencing ends 1 residue short of the CDR3 end; the germline J gene provides the rest. This chain uses TRBV20 with TRBJ2-7, with D possibly being TRBD1 (5 bases). The CDR3 runs 13 residues. V was pared by 1 base and J by 0 bases, with 7 bases between. CDR1 GFQATS and CDR2 STVNSAI come from the germline V gene. The sequenced CDR3 bases are TGTGGTGCTAGGGGACAGAGCTCCTATGAACAGTAC. Translated: CGARGQSSYEQY. In full, the CDR3 is CGARGQSSYEQYF.

The sample holds a few counts of this clone. The gene symbols are mouse symbols. The CDR3 is cut off 1 residue early in the read; its end comes from the germline J gene. The V call is TRBV23, the J call TRBJ2-5; TRBD1 reflects the table's D call only, with no check against the DNA. CDR1 is KGHTA and CDR2 is FQNQQP in the germline V gene. This CDR3 has 14 residues. The CDR3 protein is CSSRPGTGQDTQYF. The DNA read from the CDR3 is TGCTCCAGCAGGCCCGGGACAGGGCAAGACACCCAGTAC.

Turning to this clone: Genes here carry mouse names. The CDR3 is cut off 1 residue early in the read; its end comes from the germline J gene. The identical CDR3 is also encoded by other nucleotide sequences in the sample. This chain uses TRBV26 with TRBJ2-4; the D gene is possibly TRBD1 (5 bases). The ends were cut back, 2 bases at V and 3 bases at J, with 9 bases in the middle. The CDR3 extends over 14 amino acids. Germline V CDR1 and CDR2: KGHPV, FQNQEV (reference sequence). This chain's CDR3 is CASSLRGGQNTLYF. The CDR3 bases that were read are TGTGCCAGCAGTCTGAGGGGAGGGCAAAACACCTTGTAC.

A remark on this clone: The gene symbols are mouse symbols. Read data end 1 residue before the CDR3 end; the end is taken from the germline J gene. The chain couples TRBV21 to TRBJ2-1, with TRBD1 identical over 10 bases. TRBV21 is designated an ORF whose function remains uncertain. The J segment lost 3 bases and the V segment lost 4 bases, leaving 6 bases of the junction unmatched. CDR3 length: 16 amino acids. This CDR3 is CASSRLRDRGYAEQFF. Partial CDR3 DNA: TGTGCTAGCAGTCGCCTCCGGGACAGGGGCTATGCTGAGCAGTTC.

A remark on this clone: Gene names denote mouse genes. The read terminates 1 residue before the CDR3 end, so the remaining end is supplied by the germline J gene. This chain connects TRBV26 to TRBJ2-7; 8 positions agree with TRBD2. The CDR3 extends over 11 amino acids. The J segment lost 7 bases and the V segment lost 6 bases, leaving 2 bases of the junction unmatched. Germline-derived CDR1 and CDR2 are KGHPV and FQNQEV (reference sequence). The CDR3 DNA, read in part, is TGTGCCAGCAGCCGGGACTGGGAACAGTAC. Amino acids: CASSRDWEQY. The entire CDR3 sequence reads CASSRDWEQYF.

As for this clone: Gene names denote mouse genes. The read halts 1 residue ahead of the CDR3 end, with the missing end drawn from the germline J gene. V and J are TRBV15 and TRBJ2-1, with 12 bases aligning to TRBD2. This CDR3 contains 15 residues. In germline, CDR1 is SGHND, CDR2 FRSKSL. Germline trimming cut 5 bases from V and 3 bases from J; bases unmatched to any gene: 2. The CDR3 region is CASSRLGGRYAEQFF. Incomplete CDR3 DNA: TGTGCCAGCAGTCGACTGGGGGGGCGCTATGCTGAGCAGTTC.

This clone came up once. Gene labels here are mouse ones. The DNA ends 1 residue before the CDR3 does, and the rest of the CDR3 is filled in from the germline J gene. The chain is built from TRBV3 and TRBJ2-4; D is undetermined. This CDR3 is built from 12 residues. Germline V gene data show CDR1 as SNHLY and CDR2 as FYNGKV (reference sequence). Trimming took 1 base from V and 3 from J, leaving 2 bases between them. This CDR3 reads CASSLGQNTLYF. The covered CDR3 bases are TGTGCCAGCAGCTTAGGCCAAAACACCTTGTAC.

Notes on this clone: Germline and genes: mouse. The observed sequence ends 1 residue before the CDR3 terminus, with the missing tail filled in from the germline J gene. This chain links TRBV26 with TRBJ2-4, with D perhaps TRBD2 (6 bases). CDR1 is KGHPV, CDR2 FQNQEV, per germline (reference sequence). The germline V and J ends were trimmed by 3 bases and 0 bases, with 13 bases remaining between them. The CDR3 runs 16 residues. The sequenced part of the CDR3 DNA is TGTGCCAGCAGTCTACCGGGACTTACTAGTCAAAACACCTTGTAC. Residues: CASSLPGLTSQNTLY. The entire CDR3 sequence reads CASSLPGLTSQNTLYF.

On this clone: Genes and germline are mouse. The sequence runs out 1 residue before the end of the CDR3; the remainder is reconstructed from the germline J gene. This chain connects TRBV14 to TRBJ1-6, with TRBD1 as a possible D gene (5 bases). TRBJ1-6 falls under the ORF class, with uncertain function. Germline V gene lookup returns CDR1 SGHDT and CDR2 FRDEAV. The V end lost 4 bases, the J end lost 7 bases, and 18 bases lay between the germline ends. This CDR3 is 16 amino acids long. The sequenced part of the CDR3 DNA is TGTGCCAGCAGTCTGTCTTGGGGCGCGGGGAATTCGCCCCTCTAC. This gives the protein CASSLSWGAGNSPLY. The entire CDR3 protein is CASSLSWGAGNSPLYF.

Points on this clone: Gene names refer to mouse genes. The CDR3 end falls 1 residue outside the read, so it is completed with the germline J gene. The chain has TRBV4 and TRBJ2-5; 14 bases line up with TRBD2. The CDR3 length is 17 residues. Germline values: CDR1 LGHDT, CDR2 YNNKQL (reference sequence). V lost 4 bases to trimming and J lost 6 bases; unmatched junction nucleotides: 9. Partial CDR3 DNA: TGTGCCAGCAGCTGGGCCGGGACTGGGGGGGCGCTGGACACCCAGTAC. Amino acid sequence: CASSWAGTGGALDTQY. The whole CDR3 sequence is CASSWAGTGGALDTQYF.